Presented here are 2 T cell receptor beta chains from one specimen sequenced in a study of T cells in Graves' hyperthyroidism and ophthalmopathy. Amplification of TCR beta CDR3 regions was performed using RNA transcripts as template. During a first-round RT-PCR of the TCR CDR3, the HTBI primer set was used. TCRdb called the multiplex PCR reads again in MiXCR, with one record for every CDR3 protein. The sample lists over 450,000 distinct CDR3 sequences, around 14% occurring once. The sample comprised blood. The receptors originated from a woman between 18 and 30 years old with Graves' hyperthyroidism.

This clonotype was picked up many times. The J gene is TRBJ2-3, the V gene TRBV15; 10 bases are a match to TRBD2. The CDR3 is made up of 17 amino acids. Germline values: CDR1 LNHNV, CDR2 YYDKDF (reference sequence). Unmatched junction bases numbered 6, after V lost 1 base and J lost 2 bases. The CDR3 loop reads CATSRVVAGGHTDTQYF. The CDR3 DNA sequence: TGTGCCACCAGCAGAGTAGTAGCGGGAGGACACACAGATACGCAGTATTTT.

The table lists this clonotype with many counts. The chain joins TRBV11-3 to TRBJ2-2; D perhaps matches TRBD1 (6 bases). The CDR3 runs 14 residues. Germline CDR1 is SGHNT and CDR2 is YENEEA. The V end was cut by 1 base, the J end by 7 bases, with 10 bases between. This chain's CDR3 is CASSLAGTYGELFF. The CDR3 nucleotides are TGTGCCAGCAGCTTAGCCGGGACATACGGGGAGCTGTTTTTT.